These 26 T cell receptor beta chains were all obtained from the same sample, sequenced in a study of CD8+ T cells in alopecia areata. Regarding treatment: oral pan-JAK inhibitor, 5-10 mg twice daily. RNA, once extracted, was reverse transcribed into cDNA for use as the sequencing template. Sequencing was performed with immunoSEQ multiplex PCR; in TCRdb, only in-frame clones are kept and a portion is missing. The sample consists of about 260,000 clones, 45% to 70% of them appearing once. The sequencing used CD4+ T cells sorted from blood, collected between weeks 51 and 52, from a patient treated with tofacitinib. Every receptor here comes from a human donor with alopecia areata.

J is TRBJ1-6 and V is TRBV2; unclear D gene. V lost 4 bases and J lost 7, with 8 bases in between. Germline lookup yields CDR1 SNHLY and CDR2 FYNNEI. This CDR3 spans 13 amino acids. The CDR3 DNA is TGTGCCAGCAGTGTGGAGGTGAATTCACCCCTCCACTTT. As protein: CASSVEVNSPLHF.

V gene TRBV29-1 combines with J gene TRBJ2-1, with TRBD2 as a possible D gene (6 bases). V gave up 2 bases and J gave up 6 bases, with 11 bases separating them. This CDR3 contains 13 residues. The germline gives CDR1 SQVTM, CDR2 ANQGSEA. CDR3 DNA sequence: TGCAGCGTTGAAAGGGCTAGCGTCAATGAGCAGTTCTTC. Amino acids: CSVERASVNEQFF.

CDR3 bases: TGTGCCAGCAGTTCCATACCGAGCCCCTCTTACGAGCAGTACTTC. As protein: CASSSIPSPSYEQYF. The J gene is TRBJ2-7, the V gene TRBV13, with D hard to call. Trimming removed 6 bases at V and 4 bases at J, with 19 bases between. CDR1 is PRHDT, CDR2 FYEKMQ, per germline (reference sequence). The CDR3 consists of 15 residues.

The rearrangement joins TRBV4-2 to TRBJ1-6; D unresolved. This CDR3 spans 15 amino acids. The germline gives CDR1 LGHNA, CDR2 YNFKEQ. V lost 4 bases, J lost 5 bases, and 12 bases lay in between. The CDR3 bases are TGTGCCAGCAGCCGAGACGCGTCCGATAATTCACCCCTCCACTTT. It encodes CASSRDASDNSPLHF.

This chain links TRBV29-1 with TRBJ1-1, with 9 nucleotides matching TRBD1. The germline V gene has CDR1 SQVTM and CDR2 ANQGSEA. The trim removed 5 bases at V and 5 bases at J, leaving 3 bases unmatched. The CDR3 spans 12 residues. The CDR3 region is CSVWTGDTEAFF. CDR3 in DNA: TGCAGCGTTTGGACAGGGGATACTGAAGCTTTCTTT.

The chain couples TRBV9 to TRBJ1-2, with 9 positions matching TRBD1. Germline CDR1 SGDLS, CDR2 YYNGEE. V trimming: 3 bases; J trimming: 8 bases; junction bases outside the gene matches: 5. The CDR3 loop spans 13 amino acids. CDR3 region: CASSDGTGWGYTF. The DNA of the CDR3 is TGTGCCAGCAGCGACGGGACAGGGTGGGGCTACACCTTC.

V gene TRBV9 combines with J gene TRBJ1-2; D ambiguous. Looked up from germline, CDR1 is SGDLS and CDR2 is YYNGEE. The CDR3 runs 12 residues. V was pared by 0 bases and J by 8 bases, with 8 bases between. Here the CDR3 DNA reads TGTGCCAGCAGCGTAGGATGGTACGGCTACACCTTC. It codes for CASSVGWYGYTF.

The chain is built from TRBV30 and TRBJ1-2; no reliable D call. CDR1 is GTSNPN and CDR2 is SVGIG in the germline V gene (reference sequence). This CDR3 is 12 amino acids long. Trimming took 6 bases from V and 4 from J, leaving 12 bases between them. CDR3 amino acids: CACLERFYGYTF. CDR3 nucleotides: TGTGCCTGCCTAGAGAGGTTCTATGGCTACACCTTC.

V gene TRBV11-3 combines with J gene TRBJ2-2; either TRBD1 or TRBD2 may supply D (5 bases each). The V end was cut by 10 bases, the J end by 5 bases, with 11 bases between. This CDR3 has 12 amino acids. Germline loops: CDR1 SGHNT, CDR2 YENEEA. The CDR3 is CATTEGTGELFF. The CDR3 bases are TGTGCCACCACCGAGGGGACCGGGGAGCTGTTTTTT.

This clone was observed a single time. The CDR3 spells CAWRLQVDYTF. In DNA, the CDR3 is TGTGCCTGGAGGCTCCAAGTTGACTACACCTTC. The chain links TRBV30 to TRBJ1-2; D unclear. In germline, CDR1 is GTSNPN, CDR2 SVGIG (reference sequence). Trimming removed 3 bases at V and 10 bases at J, with 12 bases between. The CDR3 is 11 residues long.

The J gene is TRBJ2-6, the V gene TRBV7-9; D is undetermined. This CDR3 region has 14 residues. With 5 bases removed from V and 4 bases from J, the gap between germline ends came to 9 bases. Germline CDR1 and CDR2: SEHNR and FQNEAQ (reference sequence). As DNA, the CDR3 is TGTGCCAGCAGCCTGGACGCCGGGGCCAACGTCCTGACTTTC. Translation gives CASSLDAGANVLTF.

In this sample, this clone turned up a few times. The CDR3 DNA sequence: TGTGCCAGCAGCTACCGGGACCAGGGGGAGACCCAGTACTTC. Translated, it gives CASSYRDQGETQYF. The V and J genes are TRBV7-9 and TRBJ2-5; D might be TRBD1 (6 bases). The V gene lost 4 bases and the J gene lost 5 bases, with 14 bases spanning the gap. The CDR3 sequence is 14 residues long. The germline V gene has CDR1 SEHNR and CDR2 FQNEAQ (reference sequence).

To note about this clone: Sequence at one end of the junction differs from germline and may be a read error. The CDR3, as DNA: TGTCCAGGTACCTACGAGCAGTACTTC. This codes for CPGTYEQYF. This rearrangement joins TRBV20-1 to TRBJ2-7; D not resolved. The CDR3 consists of 9 residues. Germline CDR1 reads DFQATT; CDR2 reads SNEGSKA (reference sequence).

This clone has only a few counts. This chain connects TRBV6-5 to TRBJ2-3; a weak D match, TRBD1 (7 bases). The germline CDR1 and CDR2 sequences are MNHEY and SVGAGI. The CDR3 is 15 residues long. The ends were cut back, 6 bases at V and 2 bases at J, with 15 bases in the middle. The CDR3 DNA reads TGTGCCAGCAGGCCAGGGGGAGGTGTCACAGATACGCAGTATTTT. It translates to CASRPGGGVTDTQYF.

CDR3 loop: CASSGLAGGGNEQFF. The CDR3 DNA follows: TGCGCCAGCAGCGGCCTAGCGGGGGGAGGAAATGAGCAGTTCTTC. The rearrangement uses TRBV4-1 and TRBJ2-1, with 11 bases lining up with TRBD2. The CDR3 covers 15 residues. Losses at the gene ends were 5 bases for V and 7 bases for J; bases not matched to a gene: 7. The V gene's germline CDR1 is MGHRA and CDR2 YSYEKL.

This sequence joins TRBV29-1 and TRBJ2-5, with TRBD1 as a possible D gene (6 bases). Germline lookup yields CDR1 SQVTM and CDR2 ANQGSEA. The V and J ends lost 6 bases and 1 base respectively, with 15 bases between them. The CDR3 runs 14 residues. The CDR3 is CSVIRQVFQETQYF. DNA for the CDR3: TGCAGCGTCATAAGACAGGTTTTCCAAGAGACCCAGTACTTC.

The chain couples TRBV29-1 to TRBJ2-5, with D perhaps matching TRBD1 or TRBD2 (5 bases each). Germline V gene sequence: CDR1 SQVTM, CDR2 ANQGSEA. V shed 7 bases and J shed 7 bases, with 16 bases lying between them. There are 12 residues in the CDR3. This CDR3 reads CSAYLRGVTQYF. The CDR3, as DNA: TGCAGCGCTTACCTAAGGGGAGTGACCCAGTACTTC.

The chain uses TRBV9 and TRBJ2-3; D gene uncertain. The germline V and J ends were trimmed by 2 bases and 5 bases, with 12 bases remaining between them. The germline V gene encodes CDR1 SGDLS and CDR2 YYNGEE. The CDR3 is 14 residues long. The CDR3 loop is CASSVQFLGDTQYF. CDR3 sequence (DNA): TGTGCCAGCAGCGTCCAGTTTCTAGGAGATACGCAGTATTTT.

V and J are TRBV27 and TRBJ2-7; 8 nucleotides align to TRBD1. The CDR3 contains 15 residues. In germline, CDR1 is MNHEY, CDR2 SMNVEV (reference sequence). V shed 5 bases and J 1 base; nucleotides not matched to a gene: 7. CDR3 DNA: TGTGCCAGCAGTAAGGACAGGGCCCTGTCCTACGAGCAGTACTTC. The encoded protein is CASSKDRALSYEQYF.

On this clone: In the same sample, other DNA sequences code for this CDR3. The V gene is TRBV29-1, the J gene TRBJ2-7; TRBD2 matches 7 bases. The CDR3 has 13 residues. Per the germline V gene, CDR1 is SQVTM and CDR2 is ANQGSEA. With V trimmed by 1 base and J by 3 bases, 3 bases remained unmatched. The CDR3 coding sequence is TGCAGCGTTGAAGGGACGGGAGGCTACGAGCAGTACTTC. Translating it yields CSVEGTGGYEQYF.

The rearrangement links TRBV2 to TRBJ2-7; 7 nucleotides agree with TRBD2. Losses at the gene ends were 0 bases for V and 3 bases for J; bases not matched to a gene: 2. The CDR3 totals 14 residues. In germline, CDR1 is SNHLY, CDR2 FYNNEI. The CDR3 region has the DNA TGTGCCAGCAGTGAAGCGGAGCGGGGCTACGAGCAGTACTTC. Translated, it gives CASSEAERGYEQYF.

This clone has a handful of counts. The chain links TRBV29-1 to TRBJ2-1; the match to TRBD2 covers 11 bases. The length of the CDR3 is 18 residues. Germline lookup yields CDR1 SQVTM and CDR2 ANQGSEA. The ends lost 3 bases at V and 0 bases at J; junction bases unmatched: 10. In DNA, the CDR3 is TGCAGCGTTGAGGGACTAGCGGACCTGAGGAGCTCCTACAATGAGCAGTTCTTC. This translates into CSVEGLADLRSSYNEQFF.

Note on this clone: This sample includes further DNA sequences coding for the same CDR3. V usage is TRBV29-1 and J usage is TRBJ2-6; D is uncertain. V was shortened by 3 bases and J by 4 bases, with 4 bases between the two germline ends. Germline CDR1 is SQVTM and CDR2 is ANQGSEA. The CDR3 extends over 12 amino acids. The CDR3 loop is CSVEAGANVLTF. CDR3 coding DNA: TGCAGCGTTGAGGCAGGGGCCAACGTCCTGACTTTC.

V gene TRBV5-6 combines with J gene TRBJ2-7; D not resolved. CDR3 length equals 13 residues. Germline CDR1 is SGHDT and CDR2 is YYEEEE. V lost 6 bases and J 3 bases, leaving 13 bases between the germline ends. The CDR3 region is CASNNRAVYEQYF. For the CDR3, the DNA is TGTGCCAGCAATAACAGAGCCGTCTACGAGCAGTACTTC.

This clone was observed a few times. The chain employs TRBV30 and TRBJ2-7; 9 bases map to TRBD1. This CDR3 region has 14 residues. Germline values: CDR1 GTSNPN, CDR2 SVGIG (reference sequence). The V and J ends lost 4 bases and 1 base, in that order; junction bases with no gene match: 5. The CDR3: CAWMGQGKSYEQYF. DNA for the CDR3: TGTGCCTGGATGGGACAGGGCAAATCCTACGAGCAGTACTTC.

The V gene is TRBV5-1, the J gene TRBJ1-1; D remains unclear. This CDR3 comprises 13 residues. Per the germline V gene, CDR1 is SGHRS and CDR2 is YFSETQ. V lost 3 bases to trimming and J lost 5 bases, with 11 bases between them. CDR3 in amino acids: CASSSGPLTEAFF. CDR3 in DNA: TGCGCCAGCAGCTCGGGTCCCCTTACTGAAGCTTTCTTT.